Listed below are T cell receptor beta chains from one sample, sequenced in a study of CD8 T cells in ankylosing spondylitis. A single record per CDR3 protein comes from TCRdb applying MiXCR to the 5' RACE reads. There are over 600,000 distinct CDR3 sequences in the sample; over 15% occur only once, and about a fifth lies in the top ten. The specimen sequenced was blood, either unsorted or a sorted T cell fraction (not recorded which). Receptor source: a male donor with ankylosing spondylitis. Both conserved end residues are part of each CDR3. The D gene is left open where the match is weak. Only some rows state a clone size, as once, few, many or a class for expanded clones.

v_call	j_call	clone_size	d_call	cdr3_aa	cdr3_nt
TRBV2	TRBJ2-7	few	NA	CASSVKTDFRSYEQYF	TGTGCCAGCAGTGTCAAGACAGACTTTCGCTCCTACGAGCAGTACTTC
TRBV20-1	TRBJ1-3	NA	NA	CSARSLPVGGNTIYF	TGCAGTGCTAGATCTTTGCCGGTGGGTGGAAACACCATATATTTT
TRBV7-6	TRBJ2-7	many	NA	CASSLTGFEQYF	TGTGCCAGCAGCTTAACGGGGTTCGAGCAGTACTTC
TRBV6-5	TRBJ1-3	NA	NA	CASSFRSLVGNTIYF	TGTGCCAGCAGTTTCCGTTCCTTGGTCGGAAACACCATATATTTT
TRBV7-6	TRBJ2-3	few	NA	CASSLVPGTTDTDTQYF	TGTGCCAGCAGCTTAGTTCCGGGAACGACGGATACAGATACGCAGTATTTT
TRBV30	TRBJ1-4	few	NA	CAWSVGAGLPNEKLFF	TGTGCCTGGAGTGTAGGCGCAGGGTTACCTAATGAAAAACTGTTTTTT
TRBV18	TRBJ1-1	few	NA	CASSPPRGGLNTEAFF	TGTGCCAGCTCACCCCCCCGGGGTGGCTTGAACACTGAAGCTTTCTTT
TRBV6-6	TRBJ2-7	once	NA	CASSYKYINEQYF	TGTGCCAGCAGTTACAAGTACATAAACGAGCAGTACTTC
TRBV12-3/TRBV12-4	TRBJ1-1	NA	TRBD1	CASSLFRRQGSEAFF	TGTGCCAGCAGTTTGTTTCGGCGACAGGGAAGTGAAGCTTTCTTT
TRBV20-1	TRBJ2-1	NA	NA	CSARDALHRNEQFF	TGCAGTGCTAGAGACGCCCTGCACCGGAACGAGCAGTTCTTC
TRBV3-1	TRBJ1-5	NA	NA	CASSQDTRGVQPQHF	TGTGCCAGCAGCCAAGATACGCGGGGGGTTCAGCCCCAGCATTTT
TRBV5-1	TRBJ2-7	few	NA	CASSSEVPGWQYF	TGCGCCAGCAGCTCGGAGGTGCCAGGGTGGCAGTACTTC
TRBV6-5	TRBJ2-1	few	NA	CASSFGQLGVDEQFF	TGTGCCAGCAGTTTCGGACAGCTGGGGGTAGATGAGCAGTTCTTC
TRBV29-1	TRBJ2-1	few	NA	CSVLRPRASYNEQFF	TGCAGCGTTCTCCGGCCCAGAGCGTCCTACAATGAGCAGTTCTTC
TRBV10-3	TRBJ2-3	NA	NA	CAISERGDTDTQYF	TGTGCCATCAGTGAGAGGGGGGACACAGATACGCAGTATTTT
TRBV7-8	TRBJ2-3	NA	NA	CASSLDPGTPKPDTQYF	TGTGCCAGCAGCTTAGACCCCGGGACCCCAAAACCAGATACGCAGTATTTT
TRBV21-1	TRBJ1-1	few	NA	CASSKGAGNTEAFF	TGTGCCAGCAGCAAAGGGGCGGGGAACACTGAAGCTTTCTTT
TRBV9	TRBJ2-7	few	NA	CASSPGPASYEQYF	TGTGCCAGCAGCCCGGGACCAGCTTCCTACGAGCAGTACTTC
TRBV7-3	TRBJ2-7	once	TRBD2	CASSPSGSGGTYEQYF	TGTGCCAGCAGTCCGAGTGGTAGCGGGGGCACCTACGAGCAGTACTTC
TRBV4-2	TRBJ1-4	few	TRBD1	CASSHGRQGASANEKLFF	TGTGCCAGCAGCCATGGGAGGCAGGGGGCTTCGGCTAATGAAAAACTGTTTTTT
TRBV12-3/TRBV12-4	TRBJ2-1	few	NA	CASTPGQAEQFF	TGTGCCAGCACCCCGGGGCAAGCAGAGCAGTTCTTC
TRBV6-1	TRBJ2-1	few	TRBD2	CASSLSGGARYEQFF	TGTGCCAGCAGCCTTAGCGGGGGGGCTAGGTATGAGCAGTTCTTC
TRBV29-1	TRBJ1-2	few	TRBD1	CSVGENRGIYTF	TGCAGCGTCGGGGAGAACAGGGGGATCTACACCTTC
TRBV4-2	TRBJ2-1	many	NA	CASSQGSAASSYNEQFF	TGTGCCAGCAGCCAAGGATCGGCTGCGAGCTCCTACAATGAGCAGTTCTTC
TRBV6-5	TRBJ2-2	NA	NA	CASSYSTATNTGELFF	TGTGCCAGCAGTTACTCGACAGCTACGAACACCGGGGAGCTGTTTTTT
TRBV12-3/TRBV12-4	TRBJ2-1	NA	TRBD2	CASSSETSGGGQFF	TGTGCCAGCAGTTCCGAGACTAGCGGGGGGGGGCAGTTCTTC
TRBV27	TRBJ2-7	few	NA	CASSSASGLSSYEQYF	TGTGCCAGCAGTTCAGCCAGCGGGCTTAGCTCCTACGAGCAGTACTTC
TRBV13	TRBJ2-4	few	NA	CASSLLGRTKYF	TGTGCCAGCAGCTTACTAGGCAGGACCAAGTACTTC
TRBV12-3/TRBV12-4	TRBJ2-7	few	NA	CASSLGDGISYEQYF	TGTGCCAGCAGTTTAGGGGACGGAATCTCCTACGAGCAGTACTTC
TRBV5-1	TRBJ1-2	few	TRBD1	CASKYTGTGVDGYTF	TGCGCCAGCAAATACACCGGGACAGGGGTCGATGGCTACACCTTC
TRBV5-1	TRBJ2-5	many	TRBD1	CASRQGRETQYF	TGCGCCAGCAGACAGGGGAGAGAGACCCAGTACTTC
TRBV6-2/TRBV6-3	TRBJ2-4	NA	TRBD2	CASSYSKPGGTWYF	TGTGCCAGCAGTTACTCGAAACCGGGGGGGACCTGGTACTTC
TRBV30	TRBJ2-7	many	TRBD2	CAWSVTSGRDEQYF	TGTGCCTGGAGTGTAACTAGCGGGAGAGACGAGCAGTACTTC
TRBV6-1	TRBJ2-1	NA	NA	CASKDGIRAWNEQFF	TGTGCCAGCAAGGATGGGATAAGGGCGTGGAATGAGCAGTTCTTC
TRBV10-3	TRBJ2-1	few	NA	CAISELSGSSYNEQFF	TGTGCCATCAGTGAGCTTAGCGGAAGCTCCTACAATGAGCAGTTCTTC
TRBV25-1	TRBJ1-4	NA	TRBD1	CASSEWGQATNEKLFF	TGTGCCAGCAGTGAATGGGGACAGGCAACAAATGAAAAACTGTTTTTT
TRBV19	TRBJ1-2	NA	NA	CASSIQGGYGYTF	TGTGCCAGTAGTATACAGGGCGGCTATGGCTACACCTTC
TRBV5-1	TRBJ2-1	NA	NA	CASSLSTRWFPNNEQFF	TGCGCCAGCAGCTTGAGCACTAGATGGTTCCCCAACAATGAGCAGTTCTTC
TRBV7-9	TRBJ2-3	NA	NA	CASREPGNTDTQYF	TGTGCCAGCAGGGAACCTGGCAACACAGATACGCAGTATTTT
TRBV12-5	TRBJ1-1	NA	NA	CASGWGRTEAFF	TGTGCTAGTGGTTGGGGGCGGACTGAAGCTTTCTTT
TRBV20-1	TRBJ2-1	few	NA	CSALNNEQFF	TGCAGTGCACTTAACAATGAGCAGTTCTTC
TRBV6-1	TRBJ2-1	few	NA	CASNPSRRSGNEQFF	TGTGCCAGCAACCCCTCGCGTCGGAGTGGCAATGAGCAGTTCTTC
TRBV5-1	TRBJ2-5	few	TRBD2	CASSLDSASGETQYF	TGCGCCAGCAGCTTGGATTCGGCTAGCGGAGAGACCCAGTACTTC
TRBV6-1	TRBJ2-7	NA	TRBD1	CASSRDRAAYEQYF	TGTGCCAGCAGTCGAGACAGGGCAGCCTACGAGCAGTACTTC
TRBV28	TRBJ1-2	few	NA	CASSPPEDYGYTF	TGTGCCAGCAGCCCTCCGGAGGACTATGGCTACACCTTC
TRBV20-1	TRBJ1-1	NA	NA	CSAMDGNTEAFF	TGCAGTGCCATGGACGGGAACACTGAAGCTTTCTTT
TRBV29-1	TRBJ1-1	NA	TRBD1	CSADRGFEAFF	TGCAGCGCGGACAGGGGGTTTGAAGCTTTCTTT
TRBV12-3/TRBV12-4	TRBJ2-3	few	TRBD2	CASSSPRLAGSTDTQYF	TGTGCCAGCAGTTCTCCTAGACTAGCGGGGAGCACAGATACGCAGTATTTT
TRBV15	TRBJ2-7	many	NA	CATSRKGAYEQYF	TGTGCCACCAGCAGAAAAGGGGCTTACGAGCAGTACTTC
TRBV27	TRBJ2-7	few	NA	CASSLSSLASYEQYF	TGTGCCAGCAGTTTATCGAGCCTAGCCTCCTACGAGCAGTACTTC
TRBV4-1	TRBJ1-1	few	TRBD1	CASRHAQGGQGVFEAFF	TGCGCCAGCAGACACGCTCAGGGCGGACAGGGTGTTTTCGAAGCTTTCTTT
TRBV14	TRBJ1-1	NA	NA	CASSREDRWEAFF	TGTGCCAGCAGCCGAGAGGACCGTTGGGAAGCTTTCTTT
TRBV5-1	TRBJ2-7	few	NA	CASRGGIDYEQYF	TGCGCCAGCAGAGGAGGGATCGACTACGAGCAGTACTTC
TRBV27	TRBJ2-1	NA	NA	CASRGEASSYNEQFF	TGTGCCAGCAGAGGGGAGGCAAGCTCCTACAATGAGCAGTTCTTC
TRBV3-1	TRBJ2-7	few	NA	CASSQGSGQSYEQYF	TGTGCCAGCAGCCAAGGGAGTGGGCAGTCCTACGAGCAGTACTTC
TRBV4-1	TRBJ2-2	NA	NA	CASSQDSGGELFF	TGCGCCAGCAGCCAAGATTCGGGCGGGGAGCTGTTTTTT
TRBV4-1	TRBJ2-2	NA	TRBD2	CASSQDPPGAGVNTGELFF	TGCGCCAGCAGCCAAGACCCCCCTGGGGCGGGAGTGAACACCGGGGAGCTGTTTTTT
TRBV4-3	TRBJ1-4	NA	NA	CASSRIGEEKLFF	TGCGCCAGCAGCCGAATAGGGGAGGAAAAACTGTTTTTT
TRBV28	TRBJ2-7	few	NA	CASSSTPGGLSYEQYF	TGTGCCAGCAGTTCTACCCCCGGGGGCCTCTCCTACGAGCAGTACTTC